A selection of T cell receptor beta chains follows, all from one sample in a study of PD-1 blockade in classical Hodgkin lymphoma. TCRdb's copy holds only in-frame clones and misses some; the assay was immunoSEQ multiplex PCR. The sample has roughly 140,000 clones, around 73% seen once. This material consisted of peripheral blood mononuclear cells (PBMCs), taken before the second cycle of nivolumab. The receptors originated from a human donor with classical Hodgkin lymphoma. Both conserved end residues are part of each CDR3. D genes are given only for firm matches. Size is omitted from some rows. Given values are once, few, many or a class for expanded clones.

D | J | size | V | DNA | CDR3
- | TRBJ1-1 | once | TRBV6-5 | TGTGCCACCGTCCGATCACAGGTTGTGAACACTGAAGCTTTCTTT | CATVRSQVVNTEAFF
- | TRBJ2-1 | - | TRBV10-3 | TGTGCCATCAGTGAGCTTGAGGGGGGGCGGAATGAGCAGTTCTTC | CAISELEGGRNEQFF
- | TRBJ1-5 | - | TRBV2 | TGTGCCAGCAGTGTCACGATGTCCGCCGGACAGAGAAATCAGCCCCAGCATTTT | CASSVTMSAGQRNQPQHF
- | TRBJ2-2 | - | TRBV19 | TGTGCCACTACCAAACGACAGGTTGGAACCGGGGAGCTGTTTTTT | CATTKRQVGTGELFF
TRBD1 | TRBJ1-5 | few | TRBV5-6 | TGTGCCAGCAGCTTGGCCATGGGACAGAATAGCAATCAGCCCCAGCATTTT | CASSLAMGQNSNQPQHF
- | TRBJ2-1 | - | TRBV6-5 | TGTGCCAGCACCCACTCTTCTCGGGACTACAATGAGCAGTTCTTC | CASTHSSRDYNEQFF
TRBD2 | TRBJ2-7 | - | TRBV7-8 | TGTGCCAGCAGCTTAGGAGGGACTAGCGGGGCCCTGGGGGGGTACTTC | CASSLGGTSGALGGYF
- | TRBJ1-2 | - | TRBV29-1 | TGCAGCGTTGAAGATTTAGCAGGAATCTATGGCTACACCTTC | CSVEDLAGIYGYTF
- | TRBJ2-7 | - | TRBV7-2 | TGTGCCAGCAGCTTAGATATCTTGGCGGCCTCCTACGAGCAGTACTTC | CASSLDILAASYEQYF
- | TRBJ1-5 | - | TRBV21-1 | TGTGCCAGCAGCAAAAATTCAGGGGGGGGTTACAATCAGCCCCAGCATTTT | CASSKNSGGGYNQPQHF
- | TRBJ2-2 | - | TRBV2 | TGTGCCAGCAGTCTCTCTCGGAACCCCGGGGAGCTGTTTTTT | CASSLSRNPGELFF
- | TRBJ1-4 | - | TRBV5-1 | TGCGCCAGCAGCTTGGCTCCCCTTGAAAAACTGTTTTTT | CASSLAPLEKLFF
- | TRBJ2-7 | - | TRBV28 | TGTGCCAGCCCCCCCCGGGGAACGGGGATACGGGAGCAGTACTTC | CASPPRGTGIREQYF
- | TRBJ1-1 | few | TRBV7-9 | TGTGCCAGCACCGGAGGGGGTTCATACCCTGGGTTCCCTGAAGCTTTCTTT | CASTGGGSYPGFPEAFF
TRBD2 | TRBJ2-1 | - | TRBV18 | TGTGCCAGCTCACCCCTAGCGGGAGGGTCCTACAATGAGCAGTTCTTC | CASSPLAGGSYNEQFF
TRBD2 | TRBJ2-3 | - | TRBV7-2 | TGTGCCAGCAGCCAAGGACTAGCGGGTGCCCCTCGGTATTTT | CASSQGLAGAPRYF
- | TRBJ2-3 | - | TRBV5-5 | TGTGCCAGCAGCTTGGCAAGAGAAGATACGCAGTATTTT | CASSLAREDTQYF
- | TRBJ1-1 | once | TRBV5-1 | TGCGCCAGCAGCCCGGCACTGAACACTGAAGCTTTCTTT | CASSPALNTEAFF
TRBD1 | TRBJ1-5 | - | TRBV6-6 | TGTGCCAGCAGTCAAGGGACAGGGGGTGGCAATCAGCCCCAGCATTTT | CASSQGTGGGNQPQHF
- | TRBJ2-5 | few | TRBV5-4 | TGTGCCAGCAGCTTGAGCAGAGAGACCCAGTACTTC | CASSLSRETQYF
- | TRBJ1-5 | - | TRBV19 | TGTGCCAGTTCACGGGGATTTAGCAATCAGCCCCAGCATTTT | CASSRGFSNQPQHF
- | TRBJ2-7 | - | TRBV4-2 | TGTGCCAGCAGCCAGTCACAGGGATCTACCTACGAGCAGTACTTC | CASSQSQGSTYEQYF
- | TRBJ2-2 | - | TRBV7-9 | TGTGCCAGCAGACCGGAGATCAACACCGGGGAGCTGTTTTTT | CASRPEINTGELFF
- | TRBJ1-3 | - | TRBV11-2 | TGTGCCAGCAGCTTAGAACAGGTGACCTCTGGAAACACCATATATTTT | CASSLEQVTSGNTIYF
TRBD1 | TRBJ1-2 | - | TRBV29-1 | TGCAGCGTACGGCCCGGACAGGGGGCATGGGGCTACACCTTC | CSVRPGQGAWGYTF
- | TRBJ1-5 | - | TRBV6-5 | TGTGCCAGCAGCCTACTCCCATATAGCAATCAGCCCCAGCATTTT | CASSLLPYSNQPQHF
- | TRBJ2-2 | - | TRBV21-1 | TGTGCCAGCACCCCGAGACTAGCGGGGGAGAACACCGGGGAGCTGTTTTTT | CASTPRLAGENTGELFF
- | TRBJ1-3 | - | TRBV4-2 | TGTGCCAGCAGCCAAGCCAGGGTCGCCTCTGGAAACACCATATATTTT | CASSQARVASGNTIYF
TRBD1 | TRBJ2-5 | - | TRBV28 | TGTGCCAGCAGTTTCCCCGACAGGGGGGAGACCCAGTACTTC | CASSFPDRGETQYF
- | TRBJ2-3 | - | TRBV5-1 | TGCGCCAGCAGCTTATATGGAGTTAGCACAGATACGCAGTATTTT | CASSLYGVSTDTQYF
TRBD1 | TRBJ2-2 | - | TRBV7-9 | TGTGCCAGCAGCTTAGCCCCAGGGGGTTTGGACACCGGGGAGCTGTTTTTT | CASSLAPGGLDTGELFF
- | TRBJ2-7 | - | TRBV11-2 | TGTGCCAGCAGCTTAAGGACCGGTTCCAGGCCAATCTACGAGCAGTACTTC | CASSLRTGSRPIYEQYF
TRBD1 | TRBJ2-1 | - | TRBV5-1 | TGCGCCAGCAGCTTGGCGCCAGGGGGCGGGGTTCTCGGGAATGAGCAGTTCTTC | CASSLAPGGGVLGNEQFF
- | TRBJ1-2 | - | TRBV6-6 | TGTGCCAGCGGGGGGGCTGCTGGCTACACCTTC | CASGGAAGYTF
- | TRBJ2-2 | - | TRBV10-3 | TGTGCCATCAGTTTTTCCAGGGGTGGAGCCGGGGAGCTGTTTTTT | CAISFSRGGAGELFF
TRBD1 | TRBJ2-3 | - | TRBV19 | TGTGCCAGTAACGAGGGACAGGCCCGGGATACGCAGTATTTT | CASNEGQARDTQYF
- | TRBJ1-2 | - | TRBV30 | TGTGCCTGGAGTGAAACAGGGAGCTTTGGCTACACCTTC | CAWSETGSFGYTF
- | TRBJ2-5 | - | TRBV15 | TGTGCCACCAGCACAGATTTGGGCGGATTCGAGACCCAGTACTTC | CATSTDLGGFETQYF
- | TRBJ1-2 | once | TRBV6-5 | TGTGCCAGCATCGGACGGCCGAACTATGGCTACACCTTC | CASIGRPNYGYTF
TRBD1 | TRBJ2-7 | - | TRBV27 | TGTGCCAGCAGTTCATGGACAGGGGGAACCTACGAGCAGTACTTC | CASSSWTGGTYEQYF
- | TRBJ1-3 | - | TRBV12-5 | TGTGCTAGTGGTTTGGGGGGAACCATATATTTT | CASGLGGTIYF
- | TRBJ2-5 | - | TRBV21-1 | TGTGCCAGCAGCAAAGAGGGACAGCAAGAGACCCAGTACTTC | CASSKEGQQETQYF
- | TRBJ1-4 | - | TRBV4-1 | TGCGCCAGCAGCCAAGATAGGGCGGCTTATAATGAAAAACTGTTTTTT | CASSQDRAAYNEKLFF
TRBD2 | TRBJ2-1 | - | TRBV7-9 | TGTGCCAGCAGCAACCTAGCGGGAGGGGGTTCCTACAATGAGCAGTTCTTC | CASSNLAGGGSYNEQFF
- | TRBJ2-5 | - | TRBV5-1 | TGCGCCAGCAGCTGGCCGACTGCTGAAGAGACCCAGTACTTC | CASSWPTAEETQYF
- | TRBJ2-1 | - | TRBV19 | TGTGCCAGTACCCCCATGGGCGGAGGCGGCTACAATGAGCAGTTCTTC | CASTPMGGGGYNEQFF
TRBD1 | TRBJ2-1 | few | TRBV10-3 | TGTGCCATCAGGACCGGGACAGGGGCATATGAGCAGTTCTTC | CAIRTGTGAYEQFF
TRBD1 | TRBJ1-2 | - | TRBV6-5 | TGTGCCAGCAGTTATGGGACAGGGGTTAACTATGGCTACACCTTC | CASSYGTGVNYGYTF
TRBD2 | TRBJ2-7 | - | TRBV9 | TGTGCCAGCAGCGTAGGCGGACTAGCGAGGTCCTACGAGCAGTACTTC | CASSVGGLARSYEQYF